Listed here are 18 T cell receptor beta chains from one sample, sequenced in a study of blood T cell repertoires in COVID-19. Some clones are missing from TCRdb's copy, which holds only in-frame ones; the method was immunoSEQ multiplex PCR. Altogether 200,000 to 300,000 clones are present, approximately 87% being singletons, with the ten largest covering about 1.6%. The specimen sequenced was peripheral blood. These receptors originate from a woman between 40 and 50 years old who had recovered from COVID-19.

The J gene is TRBJ1-5, the V gene TRBV24-1; TRBD1 matches 9 bases. Trimming took 0 bases from V and 5 from J; bases not matched to a gene: 16. The CDR3 sequence is 20 residues long. Germline CDR1 and CDR2: KGHDR and SFDVKD. DNA for the CDR3: TGTGCCACCAGTGATTTGCCTCGGGAATTTTTTTACAGGGGGCATCAGCCCCAGCATTTT. Translating it yields CATSDLPREFFYRGHQPQHF.

This chain uses TRBV2 with TRBJ2-1; D is perhaps TRBD2 (6 bases). The V gene's germline CDR1 is SNHLY and CDR2 FYNNEI. The CDR3 spans 15 residues. Trimming removed 2 bases from V and 10 bases from J, with 18 bases in between. In DNA, the CDR3 is TGTGCCAGCAGTGAAATAACGGGGGACCTTTCCGAGCAGTTCTTC. Translated, it gives CASSEITGDLSEQFF.

This sequence joins TRBV6-1 and TRBJ2-1; D not certain. The V end lost 2 bases, the J end lost 9 bases, and 14 bases lay between the germline ends. CDR1 and CDR2 from the germline V gene are MNHNS and SASEGT. The CDR3 contains 14 residues. The CDR3 sequence is CASSEIPYYGEQFF. CDR3 coding DNA: TGTGCCAGCAGTGAAATTCCCTACTACGGTGAGCAGTTCTTC.

The chain links TRBV11-2 to TRBJ1-1; 8 positions match TRBD1. Germline CDR1 reads SGHAT; CDR2 reads FQNNGV. The J segment lost 6 bases and the V segment lost 5 bases, leaving 8 bases of the junction unmatched. The CDR3 spans 14 residues. CDR3 nucleotides: TGTGCCAGCAGCCCCCGACAGGGGAGGGCTGAAGCTTTCTTT. It is translated as CASSPRQGRAEAFF.

A few counts support this clone. The chain links TRBV20-1 to TRBJ1-1, with TRBD1 as a possible D gene (6 bases). From germline, CDR1 is DFQATT and CDR2 SNEGSKA (reference sequence). This CDR3 spans 11 amino acids. V lost 6 bases, J lost 9 bases, and 14 bases lay in between. CDR3 nucleotide sequence: TGCAGTGCGACCAGACAGGCTCAAGCTTTCTTT. This sequence encodes CSATRQAQAFF.

V and J are TRBV6-1 and TRBJ2-2; D remains ambiguous. Germline values: CDR1 MNHNS, CDR2 SASEGT. With 3 bases removed from V and 6 bases from J, the gap between germline ends came to 11 bases. This CDR3 comprises 14 residues. The CDR3 region has the DNA TGTGCCAGCAGTGAGAGGTTATGGTCCGGGGAGCTGTTTTTT. It yields the protein CASSERLWSGELFF.

This chain links TRBV3-1 (or the pseudogene TRBV3-2) with TRBJ1-1; D uncertain. V was cut by 0 bases and J by 7 bases, with 15 bases left in between. This CDR3 is built from 15 residues. Germline V CDR1 and CDR2: LGHDT, YNNKEL (reference sequence). The CDR3 coding sequence is TGTGCCAGCAGCCAAGAGGGGAGGCCGCGCGGTGAAGCTTTCTTT. Its protein product is CASSQEGRPRGEAFF.

The CDR3 spells CASSVVAGGITDTQYF. CDR3 bases: TGTGCCAGCAGCGTAGTCGCGGGGGGGATCACAGATACGCAGTATTTT. The rearrangement links TRBV9 to TRBJ2-3; 9 bases agree with TRBD2. CDR1 SGDLS and CDR2 YYNGEE come from the germline V gene. The V gene end was trimmed by 0 bases and the J gene end by 2 bases; junction bases not matched to a gene: 4. This CDR3 contains 16 residues.

The V and J genes are TRBV5-1 and TRBJ2-5; 9 bases align to TRBD1. V trimming: 4 bases; J trimming: 4 bases; junction bases outside the gene matches: 8. The germline V gene has CDR1 SGHRS and CDR2 YFSETQ. The CDR3 covers 15 residues. CDR3 residues: CASSLFRDRVETQYF. CDR3 coding DNA: TGCGCCAGCAGCCTGTTCCGGGACAGGGTAGAGACCCAGTACTTC.

The rearrangement links TRBV6-2 or TRBV6-3 to TRBJ2-5, with 12 bases matching TRBD2. The V and J ends lost 5 bases and 4 bases, in that order; junction bases with no gene match: 5. The germline CDR1 and CDR2 sequences are MNHEY and SVGEGT. The CDR3 contains 15 residues. CDR3 in DNA: TGTGCCAGCAGTGCTGAACTAGCGGGGGGAGAGACCCAGTACTTC. Its translation: CASSAELAGGETQYF.

The chain uses TRBV30 and TRBJ1-3, with 9 bases matching TRBD1. V lost 2 bases to trimming and J lost 3 bases; unmatched junction nucleotides: 8. The V gene's germline CDR1 is GTSNPN and CDR2 SVGIG (reference sequence). The CDR3 length is 16 residues. The CDR3 DNA reads TGTGCCTGGAGTTTTTCCGACAGGGGGGTTGGAAACACCATATATTTT. This encodes CAWSFSDRGVGNTIYF.

The J gene is TRBJ1-3, the V gene TRBV5-1; D is uncertain. Germline-derived CDR1 and CDR2 are SGHRS and YFSETQ. The CDR3 runs 14 residues. Trimming stripped 5 bases from V and 0 bases from J, with 9 bases between. CDR3 amino acids: CASREFGSGNTIYF. CDR3 DNA sequence: TGCGCCAGCAGGGAGTTTGGCTCTGGAAACACCATATATTTT.

This clone was seen more than once but under ten times. The chain uses TRBV5-4 and TRBJ1-3; tentatively, D is TRBD1 (6 bases). V gave up 1 base and J gave up 4 bases, with 12 bases separating them. The CDR3 sequence is 15 residues long. CDR1 is SGHNT and CDR2 is YYREEE in the germline V gene (reference sequence). CDR3 loop: CASSLPSGDGNTIYF. The DNA for the CDR3 is TGTGCCAGCAGCTTGCCCTCAGGGGACGGAAACACCATATATTTT. The full variable domain, in which reference TRBV5-4 and TRBJ1-3 provide the parts outside the CDR3, is ETGVTQSPTHLIKTRGQQVTLRCSSQSGHNTVSWYQQALGQGPQFIFQYYREEENGRGNFPPRFSGLQFPNYSSELNVNALELDDSALYLCASSLPSGDGNTIYFGEGSWLTVV.

This clone was detected only once. The V and J genes are TRBV5-4 and TRBJ2-7; TRBD2 agrees at 12 bases. Germline V gene lookup returns CDR1 SGHNT and CDR2 YYREEE (reference sequence). This CDR3 contains 16 residues. V trimming: 3 bases; J trimming: 0 bases; junction bases outside the gene matches: 4. The CDR3, as DNA: TGTGCCAGCAGCTGGGGACTAGCGGGCCCCTCCTACGAGCAGTACTTC. Translation gives CASSWGLAGPSYEQYF.

This clone was found a few times. At the DNA level, this CDR3 is encoded by other sequences in the same sample as well. The chain links TRBV5-1 to TRBJ1-3, with no clear D. This CDR3 comprises 14 residues. With 2 bases removed from V and 1 base from J, the gap between germline ends came to 7 bases. Per germline, CDR1 SGHRS and CDR2 YFSETQ. CDR3 sequence (DNA): TGCGCCAGCAGCTTCGGAGGGTCTGGAAACACCATATATTTT. This encodes CASSFGGSGNTIYF.

V is TRBV19 and J is TRBJ1-5; D not resolved. The CDR3 sequence is 14 residues long. Germline V gives CDR1 LNHDA, CDR2 SQIVND (reference sequence). Trimming left V 4 bases short and J 5 bases short, with 12 bases between. The CDR3 here is CASSKREIYQPQHF. CDR3 coding DNA: TGTGCCAGTAGTAAGAGAGAAATTTATCAGCCCCAGCATTTT.

The V gene is TRBV5-1, the J gene TRBJ2-5; 9 positions match TRBD1. V lost 5 bases, J lost 2 bases, and 10 bases stayed unmatched. The CDR3 is 16 residues long. Per germline, CDR1 SGHRS and CDR2 YFSETQ. This CDR3 is CASSQIPGQGQETQYF. CDR3 sequence (DNA): TGCGCCAGCAGTCAGATCCCGGGACAGGGTCAAGAGACCCAGTACTTC.

The V call is TRBV6-2 or TRBV6-3, the J call TRBJ2-2, with TRBD2 as a possible D gene (6 bases). Germline CDR1 reads MNHEY; CDR2 reads SVGEGT. The V and J ends lost 6 bases and 6 bases respectively, with 26 bases between them. The CDR3 consists of 18 residues. CDR3 sequence reads: CASSPVPGVLRRAGELFF. In DNA form, the CDR3 reads TGTGCCAGCAGCCCCGTTCCGGGGGTCCTACGCAGGGCCGGGGAGCTGTTTTTT.